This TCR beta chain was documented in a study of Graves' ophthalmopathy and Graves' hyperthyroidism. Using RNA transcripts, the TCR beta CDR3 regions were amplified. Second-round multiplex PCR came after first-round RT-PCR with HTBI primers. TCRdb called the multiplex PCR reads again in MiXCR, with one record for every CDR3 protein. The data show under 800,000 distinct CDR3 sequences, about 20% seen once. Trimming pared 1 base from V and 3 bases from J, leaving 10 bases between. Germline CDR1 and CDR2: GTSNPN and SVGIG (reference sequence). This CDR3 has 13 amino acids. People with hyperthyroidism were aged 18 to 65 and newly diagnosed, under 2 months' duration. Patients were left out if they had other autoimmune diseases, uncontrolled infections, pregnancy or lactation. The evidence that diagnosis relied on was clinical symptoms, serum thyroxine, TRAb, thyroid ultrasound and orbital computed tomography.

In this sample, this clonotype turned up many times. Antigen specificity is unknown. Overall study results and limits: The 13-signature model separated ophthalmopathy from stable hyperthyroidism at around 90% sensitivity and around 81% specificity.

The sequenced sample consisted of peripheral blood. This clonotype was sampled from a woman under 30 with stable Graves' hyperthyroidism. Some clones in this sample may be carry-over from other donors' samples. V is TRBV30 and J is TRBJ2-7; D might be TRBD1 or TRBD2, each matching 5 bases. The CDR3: CAWSEGRDYEQYF. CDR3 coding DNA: TGTGCCTGGAGTGAGGGACGGGACTACGAGCAGTACTTC.